What follows is one T cell receptor (beta chain) and its context. The antigen is unknown. Other DNA sequences from this sample encode an identical CDR3 as well. The data are from a study of shared clonotypes between healthy human individuals. Study-level results: On the whole, naive subsets had larger estimated richness than memory subsets had. A handful of donors had 5% to 6.5% of their naive CD4 clonotypes in common.

Sequenced by immunoSEQ multiplex PCR; TCRdb stores in-frame clones only, minus some. The sample records over a million clones, around 82% being singletons. The sample comprised memory CD4+ T cells from PBMCs. Subset given: CD45RA-negative fraction. The TCR originated in a man between 18 and 29 years old in good health. Some clones in this sample may be carry-over from other donors' samples.

The CDR3 coding sequence is TGTGCCAGCAGTTTGGACTACGAGCAGTACTTC. It specifies CASSLDYEQYF. This chain uses TRBV28 with TRBJ2-7; D not certain. Germline V gene data show CDR1 as MDHEN and CDR2 as SYDVKM. The CDR3 is made up of 11 amino acids. V lost 3 bases, J lost 3 bases, and 3 bases lay in between. The full variable domain, with the rest looked up from reference TRBV28 and TRBJ2-7, is DVKVTQSSRYLVKRTGEKVFLECVQDMDHENMFWYRQDPGLGLRLIYFSYDVKMKEKGDIPEGYSVSREKKERFSLILESASTNQTSMYLCASSLDYEQYFGPGTRLTVT.